One sample yielded the 25 T cell receptor beta chains listed below, sequenced in a study of cytomegalovirus exposure and HLA in healthy donors. The PCR used 60 Vbeta and 13 Jbeta primers. The table came from immunoSEQ multiplex PCR; TCRdb's copy has only in-frame clones and leaves some out. The sample has 150,000 or so clones; around three quarters are singletons. The sequenced sample consisted of PBMCs. The receptors come from a man aged 35 to 55 in good health and CMV-seronegative.

The J gene is TRBJ1-4, the V gene TRBV19, with D perhaps matching TRBD1 (5 bases). The germline V and J ends were trimmed by 2 bases and 3 bases, with 10 bases remaining between them. The germline V gene has CDR1 LNHDA and CDR2 SQIVND (reference sequence). CDR3 length equals 15 residues. CDR3 coding DNA: TGTGCCAGTAGTATATCCGCGGGGGCTAATGAAAAACTGTTTTTT. It yields the protein CASSISAGANEKLFF.

The rearrangement uses TRBV4-1 and TRBJ1-2; TRBD1 matches 9 bases. The V gene's germline CDR1 is MGHRA and CDR2 YSYEKL. There are 15 residues in the CDR3. V was pared by 7 bases and J by 7 bases, with 13 bases of the junction left unmatched. Here the CDR3 reads CASNNRGLVLRGYTF. Here the CDR3 DNA reads TGCGCCAGCAATAACAGGGGGCTCGTTCTTCGTGGCTACACCTTC.

Turning to this clone: A read error is possible here, since a much larger clone lies one base away. Other DNA variants within this sample encode the same CDR3. This sequence joins TRBV4-1 and TRBJ2-5; the D gene is possibly TRBD1 (5 bases). This CDR3 is 13 amino acids long. Germline loops: CDR1 MGHRA, CDR2 YSYEKL. V was clipped by 5 bases and J by 0 bases, with 7 bases between them. This chain's CDR3 is CASSTRDQETQYF. CDR3 coding DNA: TGCGCCAGCAGCACCAGGGACCAAGAGACCCAGTACTTC.

This clone has more than one count but fewer than ten. The rearrangement links TRBV6-1 to TRBJ2-1, with D perhaps TRBD2 (6 bases). The CDR3 runs to 12 residues. V was cut by 7 bases and J by 8 bases, with 12 bases left in between. Germline V CDR1 and CDR2: MNHNS, SASEGT. This chain's CDR3 is CASTPGRHEQFF. CDR3 in DNA: TGTGCCAGCACGCCAGGGAGGCATGAGCAGTTCTTC.

The CDR3 protein is CASSRGTEAFF. CDR3 DNA: TGTGCCAGCAGCAGGGGGACTGAAGCTTTCTTT. This sequence joins TRBV11-2 and TRBJ1-1, with D possibly TRBD1 on 6 matching bases. Germline V gives CDR1 SGHAT, CDR2 FQNNGV. CDR3 length equals 11 residues. V shed 5 bases and J shed 5 bases, with 6 bases lying between them.

In nucleotides, the CDR3 is TGTGCCAGCAGCGTAGTGGCCGACTCCTACAATGAGCAGTTCTTC. Translating it yields CASSVVADSYNEQFF. This rearrangement joins TRBV9 to TRBJ2-1; no firm D call. Trimming pared 0 bases from V and 0 bases from J, leaving 7 bases between. Germline V gives CDR1 SGDLS, CDR2 YYNGEE. The CDR3 contains 15 residues.

The CDR3 sequence is CASKEDRVSRGYTF. The DNA for the CDR3 is TGTGCCAGCAAGGAAGACAGGGTTTCTCGTGGCTACACCTTC. The rearrangement uses TRBV2 and TRBJ1-2; 7 bases map to TRBD1. Germline loops: CDR1 SNHLY, CDR2 FYNNEI. With 7 bases clipped from V and 7 bases from J, the junction kept 12 bases outside the gene matches. This CDR3 region has 14 residues.

This clone was detected only once. This chain connects TRBV28 to TRBJ2-5; tentative D call: TRBD2 (5 bases). V lost 5 bases, J lost 1 base, and 11 bases lay in between. The CDR3 has 14 residues. Germline values: CDR1 MDHEN, CDR2 SYDVKM. This chain's CDR3 is CASSAPGFQETQYF. The CDR3 bases are TGTGCCAGCAGTGCGCCGGGGTTCCAAGAGACCCAGTACTTC.

The chain has TRBV2 and TRBJ1-1, with a tentative D call TRBD1 (6 bases). Trimming took off 8 bases at V and 6 bases at J, with 10 bases between the two ends. The CDR3 is made up of 11 amino acids. Germline values: CDR1 SNHLY, CDR2 FYNNEI. The CDR3 spells CASAGAAEAFF. The CDR3 DNA sequence: TGTGCCAGCGCAGGGGCCGCTGAAGCTTTCTTT.

This chain joins TRBV18 and TRBJ1-1, with D possibly TRBD1 on 5 matching bases. Germline V gene lookup returns CDR1 KGHSH and CDR2 LQKENI. Trimming took off 3 bases at V and 4 bases at J, with 9 bases between the two ends. The CDR3 is 13 amino acids. The CDR3 coding sequence is TGTGCCAGCTCACCCCGGGACTTCACTGAAGCTTTCTTT. Amino acids: CASSPRDFTEAFF.

The chain uses TRBV6-4 and TRBJ2-2; unclear D gene. There are 13 residues in the CDR3. CDR1 is MRHNA, CDR2 SNTAGT, per germline. The ends were cut back, 2 bases at V and 3 bases at J, with 4 bases in the middle. CDR3 sequence: CASSDGDTGELFF. CDR3 bases: TGTGCCAGCAGTGACGGAGACACCGGGGAGCTGTTTTTT.

The V and J genes are TRBV5-6 and TRBJ1-5; TRBD1 matches 7 bases. In germline, CDR1 is SGHDT, CDR2 YYEEEE. The J segment lost 2 bases and the V segment lost 4 bases, leaving 6 bases of the junction unmatched. The CDR3 is 15 residues long. CDR3 nucleotides: TGTGCCAGCAGCCCTGCTACAGGGGGCAATCAGCCCCAGCATTTT. Its translation is CASSPATGGNQPQHF. Variable domain in full (rest from reference TRBV5-6 and TRBJ1-5): DAGVTQSPTHLIKTRGQQVTLRCSPKSGHDTVSWYQQALGQGPQFIFQYYEEEERQRGNFPDRFSGHQFPNYSSELNVNALLLGDSALYLCASSPATGGNQPQHFGDGTRLSIL.

The chain links TRBV6-1 to TRBJ2-4; TRBD2 matches 11 bases. Germline CDR1 and CDR2: MNHNS and SASEGT. V was clipped by 4 bases and J by 1 base; unmatched bases: 6. This CDR3 is 17 amino acids long. CDR3 bases: TGTGCCAGCAGTGGCCCCGCTAGCGGGAGGGCCAAAAACATTCAGTACTTC. Amino acid sequence: CASSGPASGRAKNIQYF.

V gene TRBV19 combines with J gene TRBJ2-2, with a possible D match to TRBD1 (5 bases). Looked up from germline, CDR1 is LNHDA and CDR2 is SQIVND (reference sequence). This CDR3 contains 15 residues. The V gene lost 6 bases and the J gene lost 1 base, with 12 bases spanning the gap. The CDR3 nucleotides are TGTGCCAGTAGCCGTACAGACAGGAACACCGGGGAGCTGTTTTTT. This encodes CASSRTDRNTGELFF.

Notes on this clone: The germline gene is not matched at one end of the junction; a read error may be the cause. This chain connects TRBV7-9 to TRBJ2-3; 7 nucleotides agree with TRBD2. Germline CDR1 SEHNR, CDR2 FQNEAQ (reference sequence). The CDR3 has 15 amino acids. This chain's CDR3 is CSSSSEERDPDTQYF. The CDR3, as DNA: TGTTCCAGCAGCTCAGAGGAGCGGGACCCAGATACGCAGTATTTT. The whole variable domain, filled in from reference TRBV7-9 and TRBJ2-3, reads DTGVSQNPRHKITKRGQNVTFRCDPISEHNRLYWYRQTLGQGPEFLTYFQNEAQLEKSRLLSDRFSAERPKGSFSTLEIQRTEQGDSAMYLCSSSSEERDPDTQYFGPGTRLTVL.

The chain carries TRBV5-1 and TRBJ1-4, with a tentative D call TRBD1 (5 bases). This CDR3 contains 14 residues. Between the trimmed V and J ends, which lost 3 bases and 8 bases, there was a span of 14 bases. Germline values: CDR1 SGHRS, CDR2 YFSETQ. The CDR3 spells CASSYQGDGEKLFF. DNA of the CDR3: TGCGCCAGCAGCTACCAGGGTGACGGGGAAAAACTGTTTTTT.

The chain carries TRBV29-1 and TRBJ2-7; TRBD1 matches at 9 bases. Germline lookup yields CDR1 SQVTM and CDR2 ANQGSEA. The V gene end was trimmed by 7 bases and the J gene end by 5 bases; junction bases not matched to a gene: 12. This CDR3 is built from 14 residues. CDR3 DNA sequence: TGCAGCGCCCTTAGACAGGGGGGCTTTAACGAGCAGTACTTC. Translating it yields CSALRQGGFNEQYF.

This chain links TRBV5-4 with TRBJ2-1; perhaps TRBD2 as D (6 bases). V was pared by 1 base and J by 4 bases, with 12 bases between. CDR1 and CDR2 from the germline V gene are SGHNT and YYREEE (reference sequence). The CDR3 spans 15 residues. CDR3 sequence: CASSLRLALYNEQFF. CDR3 DNA: TGTGCCAGCAGCTTGCGGCTAGCGCTATACAATGAGCAGTTCTTC.

This clone was seen a few times. V and J are TRBV2 and TRBJ1-2; D perhaps matches TRBD1 (5 bases). CDR1 and CDR2 (germline): SNHLY, FYNNEI. The CDR3 is made up of 13 amino acids. The germline V and J ends were trimmed by 8 bases and 5 bases, with 15 bases remaining between them. CDR3 amino acids: CASEPGGTYGYTF. CDR3 bases: TGTGCCAGCGAACCGGGGGGGACGTATGGCTACACCTTC.

The chain recombines TRBV5-5 with TRBJ2-7; 9 nucleotides align to TRBD1. This CDR3 has 15 amino acids. V was pared by 4 bases and J by 0 bases, with 5 bases of the junction left unmatched. The germline V gene has CDR1 SGHKS and CDR2 YYEKEE (reference sequence). CDR3 nucleotides: TGTGCCAGCAGCACGGGACAGGGAAACTCCTACGAGCAGTACGTC. Translated: CASSTGQGNSYEQYV.

The chain combines TRBV14 with TRBJ2-1, with a possible D match to TRBD2 (6 bases). Between the trimmed V and J ends, which lost 3 bases and 6 bases, there was a span of 12 bases. The CDR3 covers 14 residues. Germline assignment: CDR1 SGHDN and CDR2 FVKESK. The CDR3 region has the DNA TGTGCCAGCAGCCAGGCTAGCGCAAGCAATGAGCAGTTCTTC. Its translation: CASSQASASNEQFF.

The J gene is TRBJ1-2, the V gene TRBV6-6; the D gene is possibly TRBD1 (5 bases). This CDR3 spans 14 amino acids. The V end lost 9 bases, the J end lost 1 base, and 15 bases lay between the germline ends. Germline CDR1 MNHNY, CDR2 SVGAGI (reference sequence). CDR3 bases: TGTGCCAGTCAGGGTGAGAACGGTAACTATGGCTACACCTTC. Translation: CASQGENGNYGYTF.

The rearrangement uses TRBV30 and TRBJ1-2; no clear D. Germline assignment: CDR1 GTSNPN and CDR2 SVGIG (reference sequence). Trimming left V 0 bases short and J 4 bases short, with 6 bases between. The CDR3 extends over 12 amino acids. CDR3 region: CAWSVRAYGYTF. Written as DNA, the CDR3 is TGTGCCTGGAGTGTTCGAGCCTATGGCTACACCTTC.

The rearrangement joins TRBV7-9 to TRBJ2-7, with 10 positions matching TRBD2. CDR3 size: 15 residues. Germline lookup yields CDR1 SEHNR and CDR2 FQNEAQ (reference sequence). Losses at the gene ends were 5 bases for V and 2 bases for J; bases not matched to a gene: 6. The CDR3 spells CASSTRTSGTYEQYF. The CDR3 nucleotides read TGTGCCAGCAGCACCCGGACTAGCGGAACCTACGAGCAGTACTTC.

This clone was detected a few times. The chain links TRBV6-6 to TRBJ1-1; D may be TRBD1 (6 bases). Germline CDR1 reads MNHNY; CDR2 reads SVGAGI (reference sequence). This CDR3 comprises 13 residues. V lost 6 bases and J 4 bases, leaving 12 bases between the germline ends. The CDR3 bases are TGTGCCAGCAGATTTGACAGGACCACTGAAGCTTTCTTT. It encodes CASRFDRTTEAFF.